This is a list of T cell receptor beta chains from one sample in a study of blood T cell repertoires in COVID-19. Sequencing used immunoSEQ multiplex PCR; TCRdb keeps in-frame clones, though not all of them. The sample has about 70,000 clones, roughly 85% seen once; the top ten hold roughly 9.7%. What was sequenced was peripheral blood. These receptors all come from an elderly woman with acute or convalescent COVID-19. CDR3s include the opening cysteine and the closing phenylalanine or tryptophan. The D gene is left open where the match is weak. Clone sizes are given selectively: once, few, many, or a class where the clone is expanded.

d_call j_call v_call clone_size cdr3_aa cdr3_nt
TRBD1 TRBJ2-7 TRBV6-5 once CASSYGTDSYEQYF TGTGCCAGCAGTTACGGGACAGATTCCTACGAGCAGTACTTC
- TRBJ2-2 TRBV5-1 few CASSPVPNTGELFF TGCGCCAGCAGCCCGGTCCCGAACACCGGGGAGCTGTTTTTT
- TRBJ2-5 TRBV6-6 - CASSSGSVETQYF TGTGCCAGCAGTTCGGGGAGCGTCGAGACCCAGTACTTC
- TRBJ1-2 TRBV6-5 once CASSRDKRNYGYTF TGTGCCAGCAGCCGAGACAAGCGGAACTATGGCTACACCTTC
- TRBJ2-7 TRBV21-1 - CASSKAGGSYEQYF TGTGCCAGCAGCAAAGCGGGGGGCTCCTACGAGCAGTACTTC
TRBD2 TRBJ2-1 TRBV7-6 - CASSLLGGKNNEQFF TGTGCCAGCAGCTTATTGGGGGGGAAAAACAATGAGCAGTTCTTC
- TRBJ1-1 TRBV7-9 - CASSLGMGPTEAFF TGTGCCAGCAGCTTAGGTATGGGGCCCACTGAAGCTTTCTTT
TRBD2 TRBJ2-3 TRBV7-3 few CASSSRLAGGPTDTQYF TGTGCCAGCAGCTCCCGACTAGCGGGGGGGCCCACAGATACGCAGTATTTT
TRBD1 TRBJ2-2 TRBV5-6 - CASSLGTGGTGELFF TGTGCCAGCAGCTTGGGGACAGGCGGCACCGGGGAGCTGTTTTTT
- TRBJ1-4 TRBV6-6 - CASRRTRSNEKLFF TGTGCCAGCAGAAGGACAAGGAGTAATGAAAAACTGTTTTTT
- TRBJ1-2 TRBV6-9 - CDVRGPSNYGYTF TGTGATGTCAGGGGCCCCTCTAACTATGGCTACACCTTC
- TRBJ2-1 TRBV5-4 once CASSFGLASLYNEQFF TGTGCCAGCAGCTTCGGGCTAGCGAGTCTATACAATGAGCAGTTCTTC
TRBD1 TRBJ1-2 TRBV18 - CASSPTGDRDLYGYTF TGTGCCAGCTCACCAACCGGAGACAGGGACCTCTATGGCTACACCTTC
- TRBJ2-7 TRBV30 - CAWAARGTYEQYF TGTGCCTGGGCGGCCAGGGGAACCTACGAGCAGTACTTC
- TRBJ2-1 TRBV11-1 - CASSFKNTHEQFF TGTGCCAGCAGCTTTAAGAACACCCACGAGCAGTTCTTC
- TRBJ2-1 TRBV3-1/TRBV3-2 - CASSRGLANEQFF TGTGCCAGCAGCCGCGGGCTAGCCAATGAGCAGTTCTTC
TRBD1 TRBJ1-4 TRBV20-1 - CSASRQGAGEKLFF TGCAGTGCTAGTCGACAGGGGGCAGGTGAAAAACTGTTTTTT
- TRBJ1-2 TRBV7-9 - CASSLLQVNYGYTF TGTGCCAGCAGCTTACTGCAGGTCAACTATGGCTACACCTTC
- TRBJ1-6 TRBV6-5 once CASSYDYRANSPLHF TGTGCCAGCAGTTATGATTACAGGGCGAATTCACCCCTCCACTTT
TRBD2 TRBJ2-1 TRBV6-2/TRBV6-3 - CASSHQGGYEQFF TGTGCCAGCAGCCATCAGGGAGGGTATGAGCAGTTCTTC
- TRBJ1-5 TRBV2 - CASSRHRSMTASYSNQPQHF TGTGCCAGCAGTCGACACCGGAGCATGACAGCCTCGTATAGCAATCAGCCCCAGCATTTT
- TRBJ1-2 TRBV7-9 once CASSFSQAQYGYTF TGTGCCAGCAGCTTTAGCCAAGCCCAATATGGCTACACCTTC
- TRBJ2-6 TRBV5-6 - CASSLETGANVLTF TGTGCCAGCAGCTTGGAAACAGGGGCCAACGTCCTGACTTTC
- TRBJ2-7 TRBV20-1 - CSVGGTYEQYF TGCAGTGTAGGGGGTACCTACGAGCAGTACTTC
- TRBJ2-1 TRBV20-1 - CSASGGNEQFF TGCAGTGCTAGTGGAGGAAATGAGCAGTTCTTC
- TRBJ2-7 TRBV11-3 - CASSLEGSSYEQYF TGTGCCAGCAGCTTGGAGGGCAGCTCCTACGAGCAGTACTTC
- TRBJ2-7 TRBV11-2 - CASSLEGRTYEQYF TGTGCCAGCAGCTTAGAGGGGAGGACCTACGAGCAGTACTTC
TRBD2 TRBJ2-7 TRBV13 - CASSPNPWEGRTYEQYF TGTGCCAGCAGCCCGAACCCCTGGGAGGGTCGGACCTACGAGCAGTACTTC
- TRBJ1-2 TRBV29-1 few CSVVEGDNYGYTF TGCAGCGTTGTGGAGGGCGATAACTATGGCTACACCTTC
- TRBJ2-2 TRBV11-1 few CASSLGHNTGELFF TGTGCCAGCAGCTTGGGACACAACACCGGGGAGCTGTTTTTT
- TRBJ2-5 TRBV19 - CASYIKEALETQYF TGTGCCAGCTACATCAAGGAGGCTTTGGAGACCCAGTACTTC
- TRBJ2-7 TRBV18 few CASSQGNYEQYF TGTGCCAGCTCGCAGGGAAATTACGAGCAGTACTTC
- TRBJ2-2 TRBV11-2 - CASSLMLGGLALGGELFF TGTGCCAGCAGCTTAATGTTGGGGGGGCTAGCTCTCGGCGGGGAGCTGTTTTTT
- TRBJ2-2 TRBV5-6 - CASSPHLGAGGELFF TGTGCCAGCAGCCCCCATTTGGGCGCAGGCGGGGAGCTGTTTTTT
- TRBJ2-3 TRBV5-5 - CASQFGGLSTDTQYF TGTGCCAGCCAATTTGGGGGCCTTAGCACAGATACGCAGTATTTT
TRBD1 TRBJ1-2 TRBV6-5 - CASKRTGEYGYTF TGTGCCAGCAAAAGGACAGGGGAGTATGGCTACACCTTC
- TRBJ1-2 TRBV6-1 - CASSEALQGRGYTF TGTGCCAGCAGTGAAGCGCTTCAGGGTCGGGGCTACACCTTC
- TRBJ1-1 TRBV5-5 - CASSLVQTNTEAFF TGTGCCAGCAGCTTGGTACAGACGAACACTGAAGCTTTCTTT
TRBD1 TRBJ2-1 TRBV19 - CASSTTSGGSYNEQFF TGTGCCAGTAGCACCACTTCAGGGGGTTCCTACAATGAGCAGTTCTTC
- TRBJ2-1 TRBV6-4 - CASSDSGRNEQFF TGTGCCAGCAGTGACTCGGGGAGGAATGAGCAGTTCTTC